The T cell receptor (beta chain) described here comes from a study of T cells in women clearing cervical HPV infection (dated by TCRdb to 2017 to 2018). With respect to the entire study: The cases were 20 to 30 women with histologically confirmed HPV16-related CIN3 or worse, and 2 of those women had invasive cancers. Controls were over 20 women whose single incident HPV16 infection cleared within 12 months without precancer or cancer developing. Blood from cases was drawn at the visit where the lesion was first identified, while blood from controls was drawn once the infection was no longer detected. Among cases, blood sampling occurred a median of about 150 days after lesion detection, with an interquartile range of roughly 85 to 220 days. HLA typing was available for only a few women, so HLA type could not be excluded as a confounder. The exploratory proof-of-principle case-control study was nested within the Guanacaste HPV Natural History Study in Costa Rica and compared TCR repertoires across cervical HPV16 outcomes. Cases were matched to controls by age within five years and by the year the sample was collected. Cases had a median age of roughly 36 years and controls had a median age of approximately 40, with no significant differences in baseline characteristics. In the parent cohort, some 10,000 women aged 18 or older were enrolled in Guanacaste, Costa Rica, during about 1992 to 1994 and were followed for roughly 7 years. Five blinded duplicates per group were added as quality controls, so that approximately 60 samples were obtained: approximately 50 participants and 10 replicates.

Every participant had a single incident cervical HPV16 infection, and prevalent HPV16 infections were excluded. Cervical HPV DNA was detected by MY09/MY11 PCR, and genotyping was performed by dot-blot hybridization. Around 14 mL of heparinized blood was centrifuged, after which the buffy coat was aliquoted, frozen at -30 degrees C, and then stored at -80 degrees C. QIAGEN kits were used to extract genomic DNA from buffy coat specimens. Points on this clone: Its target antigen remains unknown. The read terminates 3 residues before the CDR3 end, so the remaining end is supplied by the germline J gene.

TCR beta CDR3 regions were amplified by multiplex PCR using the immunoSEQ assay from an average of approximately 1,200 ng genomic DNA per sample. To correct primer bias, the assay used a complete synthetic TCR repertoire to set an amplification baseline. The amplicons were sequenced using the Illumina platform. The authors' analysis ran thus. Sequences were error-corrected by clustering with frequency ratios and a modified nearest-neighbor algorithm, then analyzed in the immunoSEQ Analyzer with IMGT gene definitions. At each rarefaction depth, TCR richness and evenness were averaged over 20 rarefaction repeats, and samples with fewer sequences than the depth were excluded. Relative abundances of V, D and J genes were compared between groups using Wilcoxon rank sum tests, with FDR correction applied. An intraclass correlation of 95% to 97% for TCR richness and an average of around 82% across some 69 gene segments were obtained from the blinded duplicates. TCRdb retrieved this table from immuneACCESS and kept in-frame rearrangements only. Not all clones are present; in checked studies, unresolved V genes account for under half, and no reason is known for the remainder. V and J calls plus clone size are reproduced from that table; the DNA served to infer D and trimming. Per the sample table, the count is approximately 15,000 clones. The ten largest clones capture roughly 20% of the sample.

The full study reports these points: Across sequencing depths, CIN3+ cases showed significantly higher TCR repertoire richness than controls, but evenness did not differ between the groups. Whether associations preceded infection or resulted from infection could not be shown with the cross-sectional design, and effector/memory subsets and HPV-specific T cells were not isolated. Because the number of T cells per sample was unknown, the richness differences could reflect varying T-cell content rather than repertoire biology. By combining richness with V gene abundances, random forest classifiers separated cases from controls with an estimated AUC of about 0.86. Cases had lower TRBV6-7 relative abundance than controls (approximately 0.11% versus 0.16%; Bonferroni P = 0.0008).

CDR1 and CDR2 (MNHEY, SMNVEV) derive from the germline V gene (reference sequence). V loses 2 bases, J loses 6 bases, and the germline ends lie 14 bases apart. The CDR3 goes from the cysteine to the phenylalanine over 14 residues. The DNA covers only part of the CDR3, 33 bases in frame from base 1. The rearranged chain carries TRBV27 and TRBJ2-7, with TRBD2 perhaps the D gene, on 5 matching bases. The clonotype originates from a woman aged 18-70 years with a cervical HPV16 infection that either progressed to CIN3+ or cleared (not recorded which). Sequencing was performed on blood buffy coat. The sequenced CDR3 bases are TGTGCCAGCAGTTTACAGGAGGCTTACGCCGAG. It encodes CASSLQEAYAE. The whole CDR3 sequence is CASSLQEAYAEQYF.